Given below is one TCR beta chain in context. The authors' processing: From reference gene primer amplification, estimates of nucleated cell counts were derived. Measured with immunoSEQ multiplex PCR; TCRdb has only the in-frame clones, and not every one. The V and J calls and the clone size are those of that table, but D and trimming were determined from the DNA. In the table there are around 260,000 clones, 75% to 90% of which are singletons. The data stem from a study of blood T cell repertoires in COVID-19. Study summary: Donors in the United States, Italy and Spain gave samples during acute or convalescent COVID-19.

The sequenced material came from peripheral blood. The clonotype originates from a middle-aged woman who had recovered from COVID-19.

The chain's CDR3 is CASSPSQGSRTEAFF. CDR3 DNA: TGTGCCAGCTCACCGTCGCAGGGGTCGCGGACTGAAGCTTTCTTT. This rearrangement joins TRBV18 to TRBJ1-1, with a weak D call TRBD1 (6 bases). The CDR3 consists of 15 residues. Germline V gene lookup returns CDR1 KGHSH and CDR2 LQKENI. Between the trimmed V and J ends, which lost 3 bases and 5 bases, there was a span of 16 bases.